Each of the 31 T cell receptor beta chains below was sequenced from the same sample in a study of blood T cell repertoires in COVID-19. This table comes from immunoSEQ multiplex PCR, and its TCRdb copy is limited to in-frame clones, with some not included. The table records 200,000 to 250,000 clones, 82% of them present only once. Sequences were obtained from PBMCs or T cells enriched from blood (not recorded which). Receptors originate from a woman aged 60-70 years who had recovered from COVID-19.

This clone was detected a few times. This chain connects TRBV5-1 to TRBJ2-3; TRBD2 agrees at 10 bases. This CDR3 spans 15 amino acids. Trimming removed 4 bases from V and 9 bases from J; junction bases left unmatched: 11. Germline CDR1 is SGHRS and CDR2 is YFSETQ. The CDR3 here is CASSPSGGEPSTQYF. Here the CDR3 DNA reads TGCGCCAGCAGCCCTAGCGGGGGTGAGCCCAGCACGCAGTATTTT.

The chain combines TRBV3-1 (or the pseudogene TRBV3-2) with TRBJ1-3; D ambiguous. From germline, CDR1 is LGHDT and CDR2 YNNKEL (reference sequence). This CDR3 comprises 17 residues. The V and J ends lost 4 bases and 0 bases respectively, with 16 bases between them. This chain's CDR3 is CASSLPTAANSGNTIYF. The CDR3 DNA reads TGTGCCAGCAGCCTCCCCACAGCGGCCAACTCTGGAAACACCATATATTTT.

V and J are TRBV5-4 and TRBJ2-7; 7 positions match TRBD2. Germline V gene data show CDR1 as SGHNT and CDR2 as YYREEE (reference sequence). The CDR3 has 14 residues. The trim removed 4 bases at V and 6 bases at J, leaving 10 bases unmatched. The DNA for the CDR3 is TGTGCCAGCAGCCTAGAGGGGAGGGGTCTCGAGCAGTACTTC. It specifies CASSLEGRGLEQYF.

This clone has only one observation. The chain couples TRBV5-4 to TRBJ2-2; 7 bases are a match to TRBD2. V lost 3 bases and J lost 3; bases outside the gene matches: 2. Germline lookup yields CDR1 SGHNT and CDR2 YYREEE (reference sequence). This CDR3 is built from 14 residues. For the CDR3, the DNA is TGTGCCAGCAGCTCGCGGGGGTACACCGGGGAGCTGTTTTTT. This codes for CASSSRGYTGELFF.

The chain has TRBV9 and TRBJ1-6; TRBD1 matches 8 bases. The CDR3 covers 16 residues. With V trimmed by 1 base and J by 8 bases, 8 bases remained unmatched. The germline V gene has CDR1 SGDLS and CDR2 YYNGEE. The CDR3 protein is CASSVNTGGLYSPLHF. CDR3 DNA: TGTGCCAGCAGCGTAAACACAGGGGGTCTATATTCACCCCTCCACTTT.

The chain links TRBV18 to TRBJ1-3, with D maybe TRBD1 (6 bases). Trimming took 3 bases from V and 6 from J, leaving 15 bases between them. The CDR3 is 15 residues long. Germline CDR1 and CDR2: KGHSH and LQKENI. Here the CDR3 DNA reads TGTGCCAGCTCACCCTCGGCCAGGGGCGAAAACACCATATATTTT. This encodes CASSPSARGENTIYF.

In DNA, the CDR3 is TGTGCCAGCAGCTTAGCGGGAGGGCAGGGATATGGCTACACCTTC. Its translation is CASSLAGGQGYGYTF. The chain employs TRBV7-2 and TRBJ1-2, with D perhaps matching TRBD1 (5 bases). Trimming shortened V by 0 bases and J by 5 bases, and 13 bases separated the two germline ends. CDR3 size: 15 residues. Germline assignment: CDR1 SGHTA and CDR2 FQGNSA.

In the case of this clone: This sample also contains other DNA sequences that code for the same CDR3. This chain joins TRBV5-1 and TRBJ2-1, with D tentatively TRBD1 (5 bases). The CDR3 consists of 15 residues. Germline V CDR1 and CDR2: SGHRS, YFSETQ. Trimming took off 0 bases at V and 1 base at J, with 8 bases between the two ends. The CDR3 protein is CASSLGQGSYNEQFF. CDR3 bases: TGCGCCAGCAGCTTGGGGCAGGGATCCTACAATGAGCAGTTCTTC.

The rearrangement uses TRBV18 and TRBJ2-1; 8 bases match TRBD2. Germline CDR1 and CDR2: KGHSH and LQKENI. CDR3 length: 14 residues. J gave up 7 bases and V 6 bases, and 8 bases lay outside the gene matches. The CDR3 region is CASSTDGRGNEQFF. In DNA, the CDR3 is TGTGCCAGCTCCACGGACGGGAGGGGAAATGAGCAGTTCTTC.

The chain couples TRBV5-6 to TRBJ2-3, with 11 positions matching TRBD2. Germline V CDR1 and CDR2: SGHDT, YYEEEE. The CDR3 runs to 16 residues. V lost 2 bases and J lost 1; bases outside the gene matches: 3. The CDR3 sequence is CASSFTSGGGTDTQYF. The CDR3 nucleotides are TGTGCCAGCAGCTTTACTAGCGGGGGAGGCACAGATACGCAGTATTTT.

This clone was detected only once. The chain has TRBV3-1 (or the pseudogene TRBV3-2) and TRBJ1-6; D gene uncertain. Trimming took 2 bases from V and 0 from J, leaving 8 bases between them. The CDR3 totals 16 residues. Germline CDR1 is LGHDT and CDR2 is YNNKEL (reference sequence). The CDR3 DNA reads TGTGCCAGCAGCCAAACCTGGAGCTCCTATAATTCACCCCTCCACTTT. Residues: CASSQTWSSYNSPLHF.

The rearrangement uses TRBV5-4 and TRBJ1-1; D call uncertain. Per germline, CDR1 SGHNT and CDR2 YYREEE (reference sequence). CDR3 length equals 13 residues. Between the trimmed V and J ends, which lost 0 bases and 3 bases, there was a span of 6 bases. CDR3 DNA: TGTGCCAGCAGCTTGGGTCTCGACACTGAAGCTTTCTTT. Protein: CASSLGLDTEAFF. Variable domain in full (rest from reference TRBV5-4 and TRBJ1-1): ETGVTQSPTHLIKTRGQQVTLRCSSQSGHNTVSWYQQALGQGPQFIFQYYREEENGRGNFPPRFSGLQFPNYSSELNVNALELDDSALYLCASSLGLDTEAFFGQGTRLTVV.

The rearrangement links TRBV6-5 to TRBJ2-1, with 8 positions matching TRBD2. CDR1 and CDR2 from the germline V gene are MNHEY and SVGAGI. J lost 7 bases, V lost 6 bases, and 11 bases had no gene match. The CDR3 sequence is 15 residues long. As DNA, the CDR3 is TGTGCCAGCAGGGACGGGAGGGCTCTGCTTAATGAGCAGTTCTTC. Its translation: CASRDGRALLNEQFF.

This chain links TRBV13 with TRBJ1-1; no clear D. The CDR3 has 13 residues. V was clipped by 9 bases and J by 4 bases, with 15 bases between them. The germline V gene encodes CDR1 PRHDT and CDR2 FYEKMQ (reference sequence). This CDR3 is CASSPSGTTEAFF. CDR3 DNA sequence: TGTGCCAGTAGCCCCTCGGGAACCACTGAAGCTTTCTTT.

This chain links TRBV4-3 with TRBJ2-2; D is perhaps TRBD2 (6 bases). Trimming cost V 4 bases and J 5 bases, with 14 bases left between them. CDR1 is LGHNA and CDR2 is YSLEER in the germline V gene. The CDR3 totals 15 residues. CDR3 sequence: CASSPSFGGTGELFF. CDR3 nucleotides: TGCGCCAGCAGCCCTTCTTTTGGGGGGACCGGGGAGCTGTTTTTT.

The genes are TRBV11-1 and TRBJ2-2; possibly TRBD2 for D (6 bases). V lost 5 bases and J lost 1, with 14 bases in between. The CDR3 extends over 16 amino acids. CDR1 and CDR2 from the germline V gene are SGHAT and FQDESV (reference sequence). CDR3 in amino acids: CASSQAGGWNTGELFF. The CDR3 DNA reads as TGTGCCAGCAGCCAAGCCGGGGGTTGGAACACCGGGGAGCTGTTTTTT.

The chain recombines TRBV19 with TRBJ1-3, with D tentatively TRBD1 (5 bases). This CDR3 is built from 13 residues. Trimming shortened V by 9 bases and J by 0 bases, and 9 bases separated the two germline ends. Germline-derived CDR1 and CDR2 are LNHDA and SQIVND (reference sequence). CDR3 sequence: CASSDISGNTIYF. In DNA form, the CDR3 reads TGTGCCAGCTCGGACATCTCTGGAAACACCATATATTTT.

The CDR3 DNA reads TGTGCCAGCAGCTTAGCGCAAGGACAGCTCTATGGCTACACCTTC. Residues: CASSLAQGQLYGYTF. The chain combines TRBV7-2 with TRBJ1-2; the D gene is possibly TRBD1 (6 bases). Trimming removed 0 bases at V and 4 bases at J, with 12 bases between. CDR3 length: 15 residues. From germline, CDR1 is SGHTA and CDR2 FQGNSA.

V gene TRBV12-3 or TRBV12-4 combines with J gene TRBJ2-3; unclear D gene. Trimming removed 6 bases from V and 5 bases from J, with 12 bases in between. The CDR3 extends over 13 amino acids. The CDR3, as DNA: TGTGCCAGCAGCTTACGACTGTTAGATACGCAGTATTTT. Amino acids: CASSLRLLDTQYF.

The rearrangement uses TRBV29-1 and TRBJ1-2; the D gene is possibly TRBD1 (5 bases). Trimming stripped 7 bases from V and 2 bases from J, with 14 bases between. Germline CDR1 SQVTM, CDR2 ANQGSEA. The CDR3 is 13 amino acids. For the CDR3, the DNA is TGCAGCGCTTCCGACGGGGGAAACTATGGCTACACCTTC. Its protein product is CSASDGGNYGYTF. Based on the CDR3 plus reference TRBV29-1 and TRBJ1-2, the full variable domain is SAVISQKPSRDICQRGTSLTIQCQVDSQVTMMFWYRQQPGQSLTLIATANQGSEATYESGFVIDKFPISRPNLTFSTLTVSNMSPEDSSIYLCSASDGGNYGYTFGSGTRLTVV.

The DNA of the CDR3 is TGTGCCAGCAGCTCCACGGGGGTTGGCCTAAATGAAAAACTGTTTTTT. This encodes CASSSTGVGLNEKLFF. The chain joins TRBV5-6 to TRBJ1-4; D might be TRBD1 (5 bases). In germline, CDR1 is SGHDT, CDR2 YYEEEE. V was trimmed by 3 bases and J by 5 bases, leaving 17 bases between them. This CDR3 has 16 amino acids.

The chain uses TRBV5-1 and TRBJ1-3; 7 bases are a match to TRBD1. J lost 0 bases, V lost 3 bases, and 3 bases had no gene match. Germline lookup yields CDR1 SGHRS and CDR2 YFSETQ. This CDR3 is 15 amino acids long. CDR3 amino acids: CASSSTGVSGNTIYF. DNA for the CDR3: TGCGCCAGCAGCTCTACAGGGGTCTCTGGAAACACCATATATTTT.

V is TRBV2 and J is TRBJ2-1, with 8 bases fitting TRBD2. The CDR3 contains 16 residues. The germline V gene has CDR1 SNHLY and CDR2 FYNNEI. After removal of 4 bases from V and 7 bases from J, the junction contained 12 bases not matched to a gene. The CDR3 sequence: CASSVFPGGQDNEQFF. DNA of the CDR3: TGTGCCAGCAGTGTGTTCCCGGGGGGGCAGGATAATGAGCAGTTCTTC.

V is TRBV6-1 and J is TRBJ1-3, with a tentative D call TRBD1 (6 bases). V was clipped by 3 bases and J by 4 bases, with 10 bases between them. CDR3 length: 14 amino acids. Germline CDR1 and CDR2: MNHNS and SASEGT. In DNA form, the CDR3 reads TGTGCCAGCAGTGACGGGGGGCCGGGAAACACCATATATTTT. This encodes CASSDGGPGNTIYF.

V usage is TRBV5-1 and J usage is TRBJ2-7; 7 bases align to TRBD1. Germline CDR1 is SGHRS and CDR2 is YFSETQ. Trimming took 0 bases from V and 2 from J; bases not matched to a gene: 2. The CDR3 contains 14 residues. The CDR3: CASSLAGTAYEQYF. CDR3 bases: TGCGCCAGCAGCTTGGCCGGGACAGCCTACGAGCAGTACTTC. Looking up the rest from reference TRBV5-1 and TRBJ2-7 gives the full variable domain: KAGVTQTPRYLIKTRGQQVTLSCSPISGHRSVSWYQQTPGQGLQFLFEYFSETQRNKGNFPGRFSGRQFSNSRSEMNVSTLELGDSALYLCASSLAGTAYEQYFGPGTRLTVT.

V and J are TRBV19 and TRBJ1-5; a weak D match, TRBD1 (6 bases). The CDR3 spans 16 residues. Germline CDR1 and CDR2: LNHDA and SQIVND (reference sequence). V lost 7 bases and J 7 bases, leaving 23 bases between the germline ends. CDR3 residues: CASNPGHVDGEQPQHF. As DNA, the CDR3 is TGTGCCAGTAATCCGGGACACGTAGATGGAGAACAGCCCCAGCATTTT.

The chain couples TRBV6-2 or TRBV6-3 to TRBJ2-1, with TRBD2 as a possible D gene (6 bases). Trimming left V 0 bases short and J 3 bases short, with 9 bases between. CDR3 length equals 15 residues. Looked up from germline, CDR1 is MNHEY and CDR2 is SVGEGT. CDR3 sequence: CASSYSGGIYNEQFF. In DNA form, the CDR3 reads TGTGCCAGCAGTTACTCTGGCGGGATCTACAATGAGCAGTTCTTC.

The CDR3 loop reads CASSLGVYRGRETQYF. DNA of the CDR3: TGTGCCAGCAGCTTAGGCGTCTACAGGGGGAGAGAGACCCAGTACTTC. The V and J genes are TRBV7-2 and TRBJ2-5, with 8 positions matching TRBD1. This CDR3 has 16 residues. The germline gives CDR1 SGHTA, CDR2 FQGNSA. Trimming at V came to 1 base and at J to 4 bases, leaving 8 bases not matched to a gene.

This clone was seen once. This rearrangement joins TRBV4-1 to TRBJ1-1; 9 bases align to TRBD1. This CDR3 is built from 15 residues. The germline gives CDR1 MGHRA, CDR2 YSYEKL. After removal of 2 bases from V and 6 bases from J, the junction contained 7 bases not matched to a gene. The CDR3: CASSQPGQGVAEAFF. The CDR3 DNA follows: TGCGCCAGCAGCCAACCGGGACAGGGAGTTGCTGAAGCTTTCTTT.

J is TRBJ2-2 and V is TRBV6-5; tentative D call: TRBD2 (7 bases). Per the germline V gene, CDR1 is MNHEY and CDR2 is SVGAGI. V lost 1 base to trimming and J lost 1 base, with 10 bases between them. This CDR3 region has 16 residues. The CDR3 reads CASSYYGGQNTGELFF. CDR3 nucleotides: TGTGCCAGCAGTTACTACGGGGGGCAGAACACCGGGGAGCTGTTTTTT.

The rearrangement uses TRBV7-8 and TRBJ2-5; 10 bases fit TRBD1. CDR3 length equals 15 residues. The V segment lost 5 bases and the J segment 5 bases; nucleotides outside the gene matches: 8. Germline CDR1 and CDR2: SGHVS and FQNEAQ. The CDR3 is CASSRGTGAGETQYF. CDR3 nucleotides: TGTGCCAGCAGCCGTGGGACAGGGGCCGGGGAGACCCAGTACTTC. The full variable domain, in which reference TRBV7-8 and TRBJ2-5 provide the parts outside the CDR3, is GAGVSQSPRYKVAKRGQDVALRCDPISGHVSLFWYQQALGQGPEFLTYFQNEAQLDKSGLPSDRFFAERPEGSVSTLKIQRTQQEDSAVYLCASSRGTGAGETQYFGPGTRLLVL.